Each of the 15 T cell receptor beta chains below was sequenced from the same sample in a study of blood T cell repertoires in COVID-19. Libraries were prepared by immunoSEQ multiplex PCR; TCRdb keeps only in-frame clonotypes and omits some of them. The profile shows about 47,000 clones, approximately 78% of them singletons. The source material was peripheral blood. These receptors all stem from a human donor with acute or convalescent COVID-19. The donor label of this sample is uncertain.

J is TRBJ2-7 and V is TRBV9; TRBD2 matches at 11 bases. The better agreement between TRBJ2-1 and the DNA end casts doubt on the J call. Germline V gene lookup returns CDR1 SGDLS and CDR2 YYNGEE. The CDR3 runs 16 residues. Here the CDR3 reads CASSVRGLADYNEQFF. The CDR3, as DNA: TGTGCCAGCAGCGTAAGGGGACTAGCGGACTACAATGAGCAGTTCTTC.

This clone was seen repeatedly, ten times or more. The chain is built from TRBV3-1 (or the pseudogene TRBV3-2) and TRBJ2-1; 9 positions agree with TRBD2. This CDR3 comprises 16 residues. Germline loops: CDR1 LGHDT, CDR2 YNNKEL (reference sequence). J lost 5 bases, V lost 4 bases, and 9 bases had no gene match. The CDR3 loop is CASSPSHLAGNNEQFF. The CDR3 DNA reads as TGTGCCAGCAGCCCATCCCACCTAGCGGGGAACAATGAGCAGTTCTTC.

The V gene is TRBV19, the J gene TRBJ2-1; TRBD2 might be the D (5 bases). The CDR3 has 16 amino acids. V shed 0 bases and J shed 2 bases, with 11 bases lying between them. Looked up from germline, CDR1 is LNHDA and CDR2 is SQIVND (reference sequence). Written as DNA, the CDR3 is TGTGCCAGTAGTATAGATCGGACTCCTGCCTACAATGAGCAGTTCTTC. Its protein product is CASSIDRTPAYNEQFF.

The genes are TRBV13 and TRBJ2-7, with 7 bases matching TRBD1. The CDR3 runs to 14 residues. Trimming removed 5 bases from V and 4 bases from J; junction bases left unmatched: 8. Per the germline V gene, CDR1 is PRHDT and CDR2 is FYEKMQ (reference sequence). CDR3 sequence (DNA): TGTGCCAGCAGCCGGGACAGCCGGGGATACGAGCAGTACTTC. This translates into CASSRDSRGYEQYF.

This clone was seen a few times. The CDR3 DNA sequence: TGTGCCAGCAGCCAAGGGAGCGGGGGCCGAAAAGTGGCAACCCAAGAGACCCAGTACTTC. Translation gives CASSQGSGGRKVATQETQYF. The chain carries TRBV4-2 and TRBJ2-5; TRBD2 matches 8 bases. The germline V gene has CDR1 LGHNA and CDR2 YNFKEQ. This CDR3 region has 20 residues. The ends lost 1 base at V and 1 base at J; junction bases unmatched: 17.

The chain is built from TRBV18 and TRBJ2-7, with 9 positions matching TRBD1. J gave up 0 bases and V 3 bases, and 3 bases lay outside the gene matches. CDR1 is KGHSH and CDR2 is LQKENI in the germline V gene. The CDR3 totals 15 residues. CDR3 sequence reads: CASSPRTGDSYEQYF. The CDR3 DNA reads TGTGCCAGCTCACCTCGGACAGGGGACTCCTACGAGCAGTACTTC.

This chain uses TRBV29-1 with TRBJ1-2; D not certain. Trimming stripped 3 bases from V and 6 bases from J, with 20 bases between. There are 15 residues in the CDR3. From germline, CDR1 is SQVTM and CDR2 ANQGSEA. The CDR3 DNA is TGCAGCGTTGATGATTTCGGTCCGTCGCCGGATGGCTACACCTTC. Translation gives CSVDDFGPSPDGYTF. Full variable domain (outside the CDR3, taken from reference TRBV29-1 and TRBJ1-2): SAVISQKPSRDICQRGTSLTIQCQVDSQVTMMFWYRQQPGQSLTLIATANQGSEATYESGFVIDKFPISRPNLTFSTLTVSNMSPEDSSIYLCSVDDFGPSPDGYTFGSGTRLTVV.

The chain combines TRBV18 with TRBJ1-2, with D possibly being TRBD1 (5 bases). Deletions cut 4 bases from V and 4 bases from J, with 13 bases between. Per the germline V gene, CDR1 is KGHSH and CDR2 is LQKENI. The CDR3 length is 14 residues. In nucleotides, the CDR3 is TGTGCCAGCTCACGTTCGGGACTCTTCTATGGCTACACCTTC. The encoded protein is CASSRSGLFYGYTF.

The chain links TRBV18 to TRBJ2-6; D might be TRBD2 (5 bases). The CDR3 has 15 amino acids. V lost 4 bases and J 1 base, leaving 8 bases between the germline ends. Germline CDR1 is KGHSH and CDR2 is LQKENI. CDR3 protein: CASSRGLSGANVLTF. Here the CDR3 DNA reads TGTGCCAGCTCACGAGGACTGTCTGGGGCCAACGTCCTGACTTTC.

This clone was seen a few times. V and J are TRBV4-2 and TRBJ1-3; D is uncertain. The CDR3 spans 15 residues. Trimming removed 0 bases from V and 1 base from J, with 7 bases in between. Germline CDR1 LGHNA, CDR2 YNFKEQ. CDR3 DNA sequence: TGTGCCAGCAGCCAAGAGGAGGGATCTGGAAACACCATATATTTT. As protein: CASSQEEGSGNTIYF.

V and J are TRBV5-1 and TRBJ2-1; 11 bases line up with TRBD1. Germline-derived CDR1 and CDR2 are SGHRS and YFSETQ. V shed 0 bases, J shed 8 bases, and the junction held 16 bases outside the gene matches. CDR3 length equals 19 residues. Written as DNA, the CDR3 is TGCGCCAGCAGCTTGGGGTGGGACAGGGGGAGCCCGGATATGGATGAGCAGTTCTTC. Translated: CASSLGWDRGSPDMDEQFF.

This chain joins TRBV5-4 and TRBJ2-1; D unclear. CDR1 and CDR2 from the germline V gene are SGHNT and YYREEE (reference sequence). V was shortened by 3 bases and J by 4 bases, with 2 bases between the two germline ends. CDR3 size: 11 residues. CDR3 residues: CASSSYNEQFF. DNA of the CDR3: TGTGCCAGCAGCTCTTACAATGAGCAGTTCTTC.

The chain carries TRBV7-3 and TRBJ2-1; the match to TRBD1 covers 8 bases. V lost 5 bases, J lost 5 bases, and 8 bases stayed unmatched. CDR1 and CDR2 (germline): SGHTA, FQGTGA. The CDR3 runs 15 residues. CDR3 in amino acids: CASSPDRVRDNEQFF. DNA of the CDR3: TGTGCCAGCAGCCCGGACAGGGTAAGGGACAATGAGCAGTTCTTC. Full variable domain (rest looked up from reference TRBV7-3 and TRBJ2-1): GAGVSQTPSNKVTEKGKYVELRCDPISGHTALYWYRQSLGQGPEFLIYFQGTGAADDSGLPNDRFFAVRPEGSVSTLKIQRTERGDSAVYLCASSPDRVRDNEQFFGPGTRLTVL.

J is TRBJ1-5 and V is TRBV7-2, with 9 bases that match TRBD1. The length of the CDR3 is 18 residues. The V gene's germline CDR1 is SGHTA and CDR2 FQGNSA. J gave up 6 bases and V 1 base, and 13 bases lay outside the gene matches. This CDR3 is CASSLVGTGLNKGQPQHF. CDR3 nucleotide sequence: TGTGCCAGCAGCTTAGTGGGGACAGGGTTAAACAAAGGTCAGCCCCAGCATTTT.

The rearrangement uses TRBV6-1 and TRBJ2-3; D is possibly TRBD1 (8 bases). In germline, CDR1 is MNHNS, CDR2 SASEGT. The V and J ends lost 3 bases and 6 bases respectively, with 19 bases between them. The length of the CDR3 is 16 residues. CDR3 in amino acids: CASSEKRQGRGDTQYF. The DNA for the CDR3 is TGTGCCAGCAGTGAGAAGCGACAGGGGCGGGGGGATACGCAGTATTTT.